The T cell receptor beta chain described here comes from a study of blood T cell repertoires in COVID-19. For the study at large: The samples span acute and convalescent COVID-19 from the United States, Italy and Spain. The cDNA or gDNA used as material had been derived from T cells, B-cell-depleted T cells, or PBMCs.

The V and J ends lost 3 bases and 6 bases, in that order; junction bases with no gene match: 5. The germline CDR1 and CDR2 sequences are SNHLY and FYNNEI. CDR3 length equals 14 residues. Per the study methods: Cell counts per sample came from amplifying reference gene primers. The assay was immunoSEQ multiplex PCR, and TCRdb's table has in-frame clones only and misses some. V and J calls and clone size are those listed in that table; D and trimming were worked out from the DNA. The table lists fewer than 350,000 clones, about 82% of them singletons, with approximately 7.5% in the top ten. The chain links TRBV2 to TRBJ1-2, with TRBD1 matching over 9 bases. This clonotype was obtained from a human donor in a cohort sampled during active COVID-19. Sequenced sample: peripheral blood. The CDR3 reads CASSDTGQGDGYTF. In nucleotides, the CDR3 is TGTGCCAGCAGTGATACGGGACAGGGAGATGGCTACACCTTC.